A selection of T cell receptor beta chains follows, all from one sample in a study of shared clonotypes between healthy human individuals. Method: immunoSEQ multiplex PCR; TCRdb's copy keeps in-frame clones and lacks some. The repertoire consists of 470,000 or so clones, with around 80% occurring once and the leading ten covering around 12%. The sample comprised PBMCs. The receptors come from a woman in her 40s in good health. Some clones in this sample may be carry-over from other donors' samples. Both conserved end residues are part of each CDR3. Fields, in order: clone size, J gene, D gene, V gene, CDR3 DNA, CDR3 protein. A D gene is named only where the DNA matches it firmly. The size of a clone is reported for some rows only, either as once, few or many, or as a class for expanded clones.

-,TRBJ2-5,-,TRBV11-3,TGTGCCAGCAGCCCCGTTTTGGGGCAAGAGACCCAGTACTTC,CASSPVLGQETQYF
few,TRBJ1-4,TRBD1,TRBV5-1,TGCGCCAGCAGCAACACAGGGGCAACTAATGAAAAACTGTTTTTT,CASSNTGATNEKLFF
-,TRBJ2-1,-,TRBV10-3,TGTGCCATCAGTGAGTCAGGAGGGATCCCCCCCAATGAGCAGTTCTTC,CAISESGGIPPNEQFF
-,TRBJ2-1,TRBD2,TRBV2,TGTGCCAGCGGACTAGCATCTGACAATGAGCAGTTCTTC,CASGLASDNEQFF
-,TRBJ2-2,TRBD2,TRBV2,TGTGCCAGCAGTATTCTAGCGGCGAACACCGGGGAGCTGTTTTTT,CASSILAANTGELFF
once,TRBJ2-1,TRBD2,TRBV18,TGTGCCAGCTCACCACAGAGACTAGCGGGAGGGAGAAATGAGCAGTTCTTC,CASSPQRLAGGRNEQFF
once,TRBJ2-7,TRBD2,TRBV9,TGTGCCAGCAGCGCGAGAGGGGAAGCGGGAGGGTCCTACGAGCAGTACTTC,CASSARGEAGGSYEQYF
-,TRBJ1-1,TRBD1,TRBV29-1,TGCAGCGTTGTTCCAGGGGGCGCTGAAGCTTTCTTT,CSVVPGGAEAFF
-,TRBJ2-1,-,TRBV9,TGTGCCAGCAGCCCTGAAACCAGCGGCTACAATGAGCAGTTCTTC,CASSPETSGYNEQFF
-,TRBJ1-5,-,TRBV6-6,TGTGCCAGCAGTCAACAGGGATATAGCAATCAGCCCCAGCATTTT,CASSQQGYSNQPQHF
-,TRBJ1-1,-,TRBV2,TGTGCCAGCGGCGCTCTGTCCCCGACGAACACTGAAGCTTTCTTT,CASGALSPTNTEAFF
-,TRBJ2-3,-,TRBV5-4,TGTGCCAGCAGCTTGGACCCGCTGAGCACAGATACGCAGTATTTT,CASSLDPLSTDTQYF
few,TRBJ2-3,TRBD1,TRBV7-2,TGTGCCAGCAGCTTACTTGGGACAGGCATACTCACAGATACGCAGTATTTT,CASSLLGTGILTDTQYF
-,TRBJ2-3,TRBD1,TRBV6-4,TGTGCCAGCAATTCCCGGGACAGGGAGACAGATACGCAGTATTTT,CASNSRDRETDTQYF
-,TRBJ1-2,TRBD1,TRBV5-4,TGTGCCAGCAGCTTGTGGTCGACAGGGTCGCGGTACACCTTC,CASSLWSTGSRYTF
-,TRBJ1-1,-,TRBV19,TGTGCCAGTAGTATATCGCCGACGGGAAACACTGAAGCTTTCTTT,CASSISPTGNTEAFF
-,TRBJ1-2,-,TRBV30,TGTGCCTGGAGAATCTCTAGCGGCTATGGCTACACCTTC,CAWRISSGYGYTF
-,TRBJ2-5,TRBD1,TRBV10-3,TGTGCCATCAGTGGGAAGGGAAGACAGGGGCTAGAGACCCAGTACTTC,CAISGKGRQGLETQYF
-,TRBJ2-7,TRBD2,TRBV15,TGTGCCACCAGCAGAGATTATGCTAGCGGGGGTGAGCAGTACTTC,CATSRDYASGGEQYF
once,TRBJ2-7,-,TRBV5-4,TGTGCCAGCAGCTTGGCCGGGGGGCGGATCTCCTACGAGCAGTACTTC,CASSLAGGRISYEQYF
few,TRBJ2-7,-,TRBV4-3,TGCGCCAGCAGCCAAGATACGGCCCCAGACCGTTACGAGCAGTACTTC,CASSQDTAPDRYEQYF
-,TRBJ2-1,-,TRBV7-8,TGTGCCAGCAGTTTATGGAGGGACAATGAGCAGTTCTTC,CASSLWRDNEQFF
-,TRBJ2-6,-,TRBV6-5,TGTGCCAGCAGGCTAGACGTCTCTGGGGCCAACGTCCTGACTTTC,CASRLDVSGANVLTF
few,TRBJ1-1,-,TRBV5-1,TGCGCCAGCAGCGCCTACAGGGTGGACGACCCTGAAGCTTTCTTT,CASSAYRVDDPEAFF
-,TRBJ2-7,TRBD2,TRBV5-4,TGTGCCAGCAGCTTCCCAAATTCGGGAGGCGAGCAGTACTTC,CASSFPNSGGEQYF
many,TRBJ1-5,-,TRBV18,TGTGCCAGCTCACCGGGCCGCAATAGCAATCAGCCCCAGCATTTT,CASSPGRNSNQPQHF
-,TRBJ2-5,-,TRBV11-2,TGTGCCAGCAGCGCAGGACACGGGTCGACCCAGTACTTC,CASSAGHGSTQYF
-,TRBJ2-1,TRBD2,TRBV7-3,TGTGCCAGCAGCTCAGCGGGAGTTCACAATGAGCAGTTCTTC,CASSSAGVHNEQFF
-,TRBJ1-5,-,TRBV15,TGTGCCACCAGCCGGGGGAGGGATGAGCCCCAGCATTTT,CATSRGRDEPQHF
once,TRBJ1-5,-,TRBV27,TGTGCCAGCAGTCTACAGAGTAGCAATCAGCCCCAGCATTTT,CASSLQSSNQPQHF
-,TRBJ1-5,-,TRBV11-2,TGTGCCAGCAGCCCATCCGCCTCCAATCAGCCCCAGCATTTT,CASSPSASNQPQHF
-,TRBJ2-1,-,TRBV11-3,TGTGCCAGCTCCCCGGGGGCGGGAGTTGAGCAGTTCTTC,CASSPGAGVEQFF
-,TRBJ2-6,-,TRBV7-9,TGTGCCAGCAGCTCTCTACGCTCTGGGGCCAACGTCCTGACTTTC,CASSSLRSGANVLTF
-,TRBJ1-2,-,TRBV28,TGTGCCAGCGGCGTTGCACAGAACTATGGCTACACCTTC,CASGVAQNYGYTF
-,TRBJ2-5,TRBD1,TRBV30,TGTGCCTGGAGGGACAGGGGGCTGGAGACCCAGTACTTC,CAWRDRGLETQYF
-,TRBJ2-5,-,TRBV18,TGTGCCAGCTCACCCGACGGAGTACAGTACTTC,CASSPDGVQYF
-,TRBJ2-1,TRBD2,TRBV7-9,TGTGCCAGCAGCTTACCCCTGAGGACTAGCGCGTACAATGAGCAGTTCTTC,CASSLPLRTSAYNEQFF
-,TRBJ2-7,-,TRBV28,TGTGCCAGCACCCTTCGGGGACTCCTCCCTACAGAGCAGTACTTC,CASTLRGLLPTEQYF
-,TRBJ2-7,-,TRBV20-1,TGCAGTGCCCTGGTCGTCTGGGAGCAGTACTTC,CSALVVWEQYF
many,TRBJ1-5,-,TRBV2,TGTGCCAGCAGTTACCAGGGAGCCGGTCAGCCCCAGCATTTT,CASSYQGAGQPQHF
-,TRBJ2-1,-,TRBV11-3,TGTGCCAGCAGCTTAGGCGGGACCTCCAATGAGCAGTTCTTC,CASSLGGTSNEQFF
-,TRBJ2-1,-,TRBV29-1,TGCAGCGCATTGTCAAGCGGTCCTTACAATGAGCAGTTCTTC,CSALSSGPYNEQFF
-,TRBJ1-1,-,TRBV5-4,TGTGCCAGCAGACCAAAAGGGGGGGGGAACACTGAAGCTTTCTTT,CASRPKGGGNTEAFF
-,TRBJ2-1,TRBD2,TRBV28,TGTGCCAGCAGTCCAGCGGGATTCAATGAGCAGTTCTTC,CASSPAGFNEQFF
-,TRBJ1-5,-,TRBV2,TGTGCCAGCAGTCTCCTAGGGACCAATCAGCCCCAGCATTTT,CASSLLGTNQPQHF
-,TRBJ2-6,TRBD2,TRBV7-6,TGTGCCAGCAGCCCCGGTTGGGGGGGAGACTCTGGGGCCAACGTCCTGACTTTC,CASSPGWGGDSGANVLTF
-,TRBJ2-2,-,TRBV10-2,TGCGCCAGCAGCCCCGGACAGACTAACACCGGGGAGCTGTTTTTT,CASSPGQTNTGELFF
-,TRBJ2-3,TRBD2,TRBV18,TGTGCCAGCTCACCACGGGGGACTACCACAGATACGCAGTATTTT,CASSPRGTTTDTQYF
-,TRBJ2-5,TRBD1,TRBV5-1,TGCGCCAGCAGCAGAGGGACAGGCCCCCAAGAGACCCAGTACTTC,CASSRGTGPQETQYF
-,TRBJ1-4,-,TRBV28,TGTGCCAGCAGTCCCGCCGGCGGGGAGCAGCGCGAAAAACTGTTTTTT,CASSPAGGEQREKLFF
many,TRBJ2-7,-,TRBV27,TGTGCCAGCAGTCGGCAGGGACTTGAGCAGTACTTC,CASSRQGLEQYF
-,TRBJ2-2,-,TRBV5-1,TGCGCCAGGCCTCGACATCGGTTGACGAACACCGGGGAGCTGTTTTTT,CARPRHRLTNTGELFF
once,TRBJ2-1,-,TRBV5-4,TGTGCCAGCAGCTTCCCCGTTAGGGATGCGCGGAATGAGCAGTTCTTC,CASSFPVRDARNEQFF
few,TRBJ1-1,-,TRBV5-6,TGTGCCAGCAGCAATGCGGGGGAGATGAACACTGAAGCTTTCTTT,CASSNAGEMNTEAFF
-,TRBJ2-2,-,TRBV2,TGTGCCAGCAGTGGGAGGGACAGAGGCACCGGGGAGCTGTTTTTT,CASSGRDRGTGELFF
-,TRBJ2-3,-,TRBV19,TGTGCCAGTAGCCTGGGGCGGGACACAGATACGCAGTATTTT,CASSLGRDTDTQYF
-,TRBJ1-5,-,TRBV28,TGTGCCAGCAACCAGATCAGTCAGCCCCAGCATTTT,CASNQISQPQHF
-,TRBJ2-7,-,TRBV7-8,TGTGCCAGCAGCGGACGGGACTTGTACGAGCAGTACTTC,CASSGRDLYEQYF
-,TRBJ1-4,-,TRBV6-1,TGTGCCAGCAGTGAAGCGGACACAGCCCAAAGTGAAAAACTGTTTTTT,CASSEADTAQSEKLFF
-,TRBJ1-4,-,TRBV4-2,TGTGCCAGCAGCCAATCGAGGGGCCGGGGTCTGGGTGAAAAACTGTTTTTT,CASSQSRGRGLGEKLFF